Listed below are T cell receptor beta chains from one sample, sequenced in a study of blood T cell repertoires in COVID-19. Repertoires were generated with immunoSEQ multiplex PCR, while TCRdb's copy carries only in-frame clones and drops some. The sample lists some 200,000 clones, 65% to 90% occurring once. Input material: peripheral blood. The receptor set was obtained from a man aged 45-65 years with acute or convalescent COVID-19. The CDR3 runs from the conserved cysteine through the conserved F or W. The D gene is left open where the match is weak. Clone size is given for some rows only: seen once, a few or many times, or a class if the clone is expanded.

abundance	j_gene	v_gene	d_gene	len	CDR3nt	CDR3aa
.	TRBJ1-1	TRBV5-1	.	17	TGCGCCAGCAGCTTGGCCTCGGTAGTTCAGGGGAACACTGAAGCTTTCTTT	CASSLASVVQGNTEAFF
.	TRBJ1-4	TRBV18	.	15	TGTGCCAGCTCACCAGGACATGGGACTAATGAAAAACTGTTTTTT	CASSPGHGTNEKLFF
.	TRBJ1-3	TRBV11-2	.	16	TGTGCCAGCAGCTTACCCTCGGCAGGGTCCGGAAACACCATATATTTT	CASSLPSAGSGNTIYF
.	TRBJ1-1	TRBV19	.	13	TGTGCCAGTAGTATCAACAGTCTCACTGAAGCTTTCTTT	CASSINSLTEAFF
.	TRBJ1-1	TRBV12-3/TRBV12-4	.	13	TGTGCCAGCAGTTCCTATGCCTGGACTGAAGCTTTCTTT	CASSSYAWTEAFF
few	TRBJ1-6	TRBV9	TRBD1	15	TGTGCCAGCAGCGCTTCCGGGACAGATAATTCACCCCTCCACTTT	CASSASGTDNSPLHF
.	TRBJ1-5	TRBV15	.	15	TGTGCCACCAGCAGAGATACCGCACAAGATCAGCCCCAGCATTTT	CATSRDTAQDQPQHF
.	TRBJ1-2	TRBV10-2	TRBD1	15	TGCGCCAGCGCGAACCGACAGGGGCCGACCACCGGCTACACCTTC	CASANRQGPTTGYTF
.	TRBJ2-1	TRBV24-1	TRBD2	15	TGTGCCACCAGTGATGGTAGCGGGGAAAAGAGTGAGCAGTTCTTC	CATSDGSGEKSEQFF
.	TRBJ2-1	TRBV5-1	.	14	TGCGCCAGCAGACTCCAAGAAGGGGGCAATGAGCAGTTCTTC	CASRLQEGGNEQFF
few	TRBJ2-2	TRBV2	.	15	TGTGCCAGCAGGGTCCGGGGGGCAGGCACCGGGGAGCTGTTTTTT	CASRVRGAGTGELFF
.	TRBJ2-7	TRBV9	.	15	TGTGCCAGCAGCCCTTCTCTAGCGACTCGGCACGAGCAGTACTTC	CASSPSLATRHEQYF
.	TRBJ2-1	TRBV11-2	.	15	TGTGCCAGCAGCTTCCGACAGACCATTTACAATGAGCAGTTCTTC	CASSFRQTIYNEQFF
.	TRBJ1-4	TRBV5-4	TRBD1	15	TGTGCCAGCAGCCCCCGGACAGGTCCGAATGAAAAACTGTTTTTT	CASSPRTGPNEKLFF
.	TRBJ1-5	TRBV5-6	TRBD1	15	TGTGCCAGCAGCCGCCGGGACAGGCGAAATCAGCCCCAGCATTTT	CASSRRDRRNQPQHF
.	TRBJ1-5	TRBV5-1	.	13	TGCGCCAGCAGCTTAGGGGTCAATCAGCCCCAGCATTTT	CASSLGVNQPQHF
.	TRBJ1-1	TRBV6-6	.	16	TGTGCCAGCAGTACCCTAGGAGGCTCTGGGAACACTGAAGCTTTCTTT	CASSTLGGSGNTEAFF
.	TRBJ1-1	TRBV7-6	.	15	TGTGCCAGCAGCTTAGCGAATGTGGTCCAGACTGAAGCTTTCTTT	CASSLANVVQTEAFF
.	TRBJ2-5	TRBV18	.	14	TGTGCCAGCTCACCACCCTCAGGGCAAGAGACCCAGTACTTC	CASSPPSGQETQYF
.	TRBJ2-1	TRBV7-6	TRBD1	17	TGTGCCAGCACCAAAAACAGGGGCCAAATACGGGGCAATGAGCAGTTCTTC	CASTKNRGQIRGNEQFF
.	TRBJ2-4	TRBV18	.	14	TGTGCCAGCTCAACGGGGTTAGCCAAAAACATTCAGTACTTC	CASSTGLAKNIQYF
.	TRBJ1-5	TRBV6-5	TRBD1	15	TGTGCCAGCAGTACGACAGGGCAGAGCAATCAGCCCCAGCATTTT	CASSTTGQSNQPQHF
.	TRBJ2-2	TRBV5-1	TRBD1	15	TGCGCCAGCAGCTCGGGACAGGTTGGGACCGGGGAGCTGTTTTTT	CASSSGQVGTGELFF
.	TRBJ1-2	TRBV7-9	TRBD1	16	TGTGCCAGCAGCTTAAAAGCAGGACAGGGTCTCTATGGCTACACCTTC	CASSLKAGQGLYGYTF
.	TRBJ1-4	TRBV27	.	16	TGTGCCAGCAGTTTCCTTACAGGGCACTTTAATGAAAAACTGTTTTTT	CASSFLTGHFNEKLFF
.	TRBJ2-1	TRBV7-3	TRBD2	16	TGTGCCAGCAGCTTATCTCCGGGAGGGATCAGGGGTGAGCAGTTCTTC	CASSLSPGGIRGEQFF
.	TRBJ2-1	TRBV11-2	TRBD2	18	TGTGCCAGCAGCCATGCACTAATACTAGCGGGGGTGAGCGATGAGCAGTTCTTC	CASSHALILAGVSDEQFF
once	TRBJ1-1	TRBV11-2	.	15	TGTGCCAGCAGCTGGACAAGTCCTATGAACACTGAAGCTTTCTTT	CASSWTSPMNTEAFF
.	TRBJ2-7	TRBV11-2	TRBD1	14	TGTGCCAGCAGCCCCGGACAGGGGGCCGGCGAGCAGTACTTC	CASSPGQGAGEQYF
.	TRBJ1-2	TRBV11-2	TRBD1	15	TGTGCCAGCAGCTTAGGAGGACAGGGTTTTTACGGCTACACCTTC	CASSLGGQGFYGYTF
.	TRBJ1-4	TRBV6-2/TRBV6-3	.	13	TGTGCCAGCAGTAGGACAGCTAATGAAAAACTGTTTTTT	CASSRTANEKLFF
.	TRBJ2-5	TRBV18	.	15	TGTGCCAGCTCACCACCTTCCAGGGGAGGGGAGACCCAGTACTTC	CASSPPSRGGETQYF
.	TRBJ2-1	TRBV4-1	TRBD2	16	TGCGCCAGCAGCCAAGATGCCAGCTGGACTAGCATTGAGCAGTTCTTC	CASSQDASWTSIEQFF
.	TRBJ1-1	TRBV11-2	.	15	TGTGCCAGCAGCCGGCCTAGGAGACTGAACACTGAAGCTTTCTTT	CASSRPRRLNTEAFF
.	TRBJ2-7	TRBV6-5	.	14	TGTGCCAGCACCCGGGACCCGGGAGCCTACGAGCAGTACTTC	CASTRDPGAYEQYF
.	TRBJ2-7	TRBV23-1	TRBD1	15	TGCGCCAGCATCGAGCCCGGACAGGCCCAGTACGAGCAGTACTTC	CASIEPGQAQYEQYF
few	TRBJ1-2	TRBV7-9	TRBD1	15	TGTGCCAGCAGACCCGGGACAGGGAATGGCTATGGCTACACCTTC	CASRPGTGNGYGYTF
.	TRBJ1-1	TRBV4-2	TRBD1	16	TGTGCCAGCAGCCAAGCCTGGGGACAGGAAGACGGTGAAGCTTTCTTT	CASSQAWGQEDGEAFF
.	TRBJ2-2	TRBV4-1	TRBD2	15	TGCGCCAGCAGCCAAAGGGAGGGGAACACCGGGGAGCTGTTTTTT	CASSQREGNTGELFF
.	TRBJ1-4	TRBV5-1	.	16	TGCGCCAGCAGCTTACAGGGCCCCTCAACTAATGAAAAACTGTTTTTT	CASSLQGPSTNEKLFF
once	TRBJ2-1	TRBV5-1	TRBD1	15	TGCGCCAGCAGCTTGACAGGGGGAAGTCTCAATGAGCAGTTCTTC	CASSLTGGSLNEQFF
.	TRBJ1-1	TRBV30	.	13	TGTGCCTGGAGTGTCGTGGCGGACACTGAAGCTTTCTTT	CAWSVVADTEAFF
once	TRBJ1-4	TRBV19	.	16	TGTGCCAGTAGTATATCCAGGGGAGCAACTAATGAAAAACTGTTTTTT	CASSISRGATNEKLFF
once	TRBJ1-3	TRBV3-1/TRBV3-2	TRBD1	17	TGTGCCAGCAGCTCTCGGACAGGGAGAAAGGTGGGAAACACCATATATTTT	CASSSRTGRKVGNTIYF
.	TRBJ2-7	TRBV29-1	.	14	TGCAGCGTGGCCTACAGTGCAAGGTGGGACGAGCAGTACTTC	CSVAYSARWDEQYF
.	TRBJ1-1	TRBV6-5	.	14	TGTGCCAGCAGTTCGACAGCGCTGAACACTGAAGCTTTCTTT	CASSSTALNTEAFF
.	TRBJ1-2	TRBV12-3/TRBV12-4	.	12	TGTGCCAGCAGTCTAAACTATGAGGGCTACACCTTC	CASSLNYEGYTF
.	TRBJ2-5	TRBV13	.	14	TGTGCCAGCAGGGCAACACTCGCCGGGGAGACCCAGTACTTC	CASRATLAGETQYF
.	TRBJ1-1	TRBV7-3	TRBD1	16	TGTGCCAGCAGCTTCAAACCAGGACAGGGGGGGACTGAAGCTTTCTTT	CASSFKPGQGGTEAFF
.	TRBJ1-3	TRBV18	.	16	TGTGCCAGCTCACCAAACCAGGTTCTCTCTGGAAACACCATATATTTT	CASSPNQVLSGNTIYF
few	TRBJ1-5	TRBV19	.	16	TGTGCCAGTAGTATCCACAGGTGGGATAGCAATCAGCCCCAGCATTTT	CASSIHRWDSNQPQHF
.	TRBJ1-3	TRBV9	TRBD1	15	TGTGCCAGCAGCGCGGGACAGAACTCTGGAAACACCATATATTTT	CASSAGQNSGNTIYF
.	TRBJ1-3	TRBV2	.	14	TGTGCCAGCAGCGGCGGGACCTCTGGAAACACCATATATTTT	CASSGGTSGNTIYF
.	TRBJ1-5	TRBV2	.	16	TGTGCCAGCAGTGATAGAGGCAGCTATAGCAATCAGCCCCAGCATTTT	CASSDRGSYSNQPQHF
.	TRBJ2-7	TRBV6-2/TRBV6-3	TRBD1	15	TGTGCCAGCAGTTACTCTTTCCAGGGGGCAAGGGAGCAGTACTTC	CASSYSFQGAREQYF
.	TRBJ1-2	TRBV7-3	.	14	TGTGCCAGCAGCCCCGCGGGGGCTGGCTATGGCTACACCTTC	CASSPAGAGYGYTF
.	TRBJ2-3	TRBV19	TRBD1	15	TGTGCCAGTAGTATTCAGGGGGTAGTATCAGATACGCAGTATTTT	CASSIQGVVSDTQYF